This T cell receptor gamma chain was recovered during a study of γδ T cells in repeated Plasmodium falciparum infection. TCRdb re-called the multiplex PCR reads with CATT. Of 27,000 or so gamma-chain clones in the sample, 1.4% were seen once. This clone appeared a few times. A far bigger clonotype differs at one base, so this is likely a read error. The same CDR3 arises from other DNA sequences in this sample as well. The sample taken for sequencing was gamma-delta T cells from blood. This TCR was recovered from a pool of human donors (malaria-infected and uninfected, not separated).

The CDR3 sequence: CALWEPTTPWNYYKKLF. The CDR3 coding sequence is TGTGCCTTGTGGGAGCCAACAACTCCCTGGAATTATTATAAGAAACTCTTT. The chain is built from TRGV9 and TRGJ1 or TRGJ2. TCRdb does not report a J gene; here it was assigned by matching the DNA to germline references. CDR1 and CDR2 (germline): GITISATS, ISYDGTV (reference sequence). The CDR3 is made up of 17 amino acids. Trimming cost V 3 bases and J 0 bases; bases outside gene matches: 14.